This T cell receptor (beta chain) was documented in a study of early T cells in non-severe SARS-CoV-2 infection. General study points: VDJdb matching skewed toward anti-spike CD8 responses, missing private and CD4 specificities.

This clonotype showed up just a few times. Antigen specificity is unknown. TCRdb passed the 5' RACE reads through MiXCR, listing each CDR3 protein once. The sample includes about 64,000 distinct CDR3 sequences, almost 9% of them seen just once. Germline-derived CDR1 and CDR2 are SEHNR and FQNEAQ (reference sequence). The CDR3 has 15 amino acids. V lost 5 bases to trimming and J lost 5 bases, with 18 bases between them. This receptor was obtained from an adult who was a healthcare worker with PCR-confirmed SARS-CoV-2 infection or an uninfected control (not recorded which). The V gene is TRBV7-9, the J gene TRBJ2-5; the D call may be TRBD1 or TRBD2 (5 bases each). Sequenced here: whole blood, sampled at baseline. This CDR3 reads CASSALGTEGETQYF. DNA of the CDR3: TGTGCCAGCAGCGCCCTAGGGACCGAGGGGGAGACCCAGTACTTC.